This T cell receptor (beta chain) was obtained from a study of cytotoxic CD8 clonotypes in ibrutinib-treated CLL. In the study overall: Response material was collected after a median about 12 months of treatment, range 6 to 36. Study-level findings and limits: Clonality rose at ibrutinib response and fell back toward baseline at progression. Sampling of sustained-remission and progressing patients occurred at differing times. Clonotypes that were public were uncommon, and they contracted or stayed stable on treatment.

This clone was counted between two and nine times. Its antigen is unknown. Method: immunoSEQ multiplex PCR; TCRdb's copy keeps in-frame clones and lacks some. The sample records about 130,000 clones, around 85% being singletons. CDR3 length equals 12 residues. CDR1 and CDR2 (germline): MDHEN, SYDVKM. The V gene end was trimmed by 6 bases and the J gene end by 11 bases; junction bases not matched to a gene: 7. The sample consisted of PBMCs, taken after 24 months of ibrutinib treatment. The sequence came from a human donor with chronic lymphocytic leukemia. V and J are TRBV28 and TRBJ1-5; 7 nucleotides match TRBD1. The CDR3 reads CASRGGQEAQHF. DNA for the CDR3: TGTGCCAGCAGGGGAGGACAGGAGGCCCAGCATTTT.